The 14 T cell receptor beta chains listed next were all sequenced from one sample in a study of preoperative IRX-2 immunotherapy in early breast cancer. Treatment noted: preoperative locoregional IRX-2 cytokine immunotherapy. Only in-frame clones appear in the TCRdb table, and some are missing; sequencing was by immunoSEQ multiplex PCR. The repertoire holds approximately 26,000 clones, around 72% seen once, with about 6.8% in the top ten. The sequencing here drew on lymph node tissue, taken after IRX-2 immunotherapy. The receptor source for this set is a human donor with breast cancer.

The gene calls are TRBV5-1 and TRBJ2-1, with 16 bases aligning to TRBD2. Losses at the gene ends were 1 base for V and 4 bases for J; bases not matched to a gene: 8. This CDR3 has 19 amino acids. Germline assignment: CDR1 SGHRS and CDR2 YFSETQ. CDR3 in DNA: TGCGCCAGCAGCTTGCTGGGGACTAGCGGGAGGGCCATATACAATGAGCAGTTCTTC. This sequence encodes CASSLLGTSGRAIYNEQFF.

A word on this clone: At one of its ends the junction is not consistent with the germline gene, which may arise from a read error. CDR3 nucleotides: TGTGCCAGAAGCTTACAAGCGTACCTTAACCTCAACAATCAGCCCCAGCATTTT. Translated, it gives CARSLQAYLNLNNQPQHF. V and J are TRBV11-1 and TRBJ1-5; D gene ambiguous. CDR1 and CDR2 (germline): SGHAT, FQDESV (reference sequence). This CDR3 has 18 residues.

The genes are TRBV28 and TRBJ2-6; D is unclear. CDR1 and CDR2 from the germline V gene are MDHEN and SYDVKM. This CDR3 contains 16 residues. The V gene lost 5 bases and the J gene lost 2 bases, with 13 bases spanning the gap. CDR3 nucleotide sequence: TGTGCCAGCAGTGTGGCCTCGGCCACTGGGGCCAACGTCCTGACTTTC. As protein: CASSVASATGANVLTF.

The gene calls are TRBV6-8 and TRBJ2-3, with 8 bases matching TRBD1. Looked up from germline, CDR1 is MNHGY and CDR2 is SAAAGT. The CDR3 covers 13 residues. J lost 1 base, V lost 8 bases, and 2 bases had no gene match. CDR3 sequence reads: CASSGQGTDTQYF. In DNA, the CDR3 is TGTGCCAGCTCGGGACAGGGCACAGATACGCAGTATTTT.

The chain couples TRBV10-2 to TRBJ2-5, with D perhaps TRBD2 (6 bases). Germline V gives CDR1 WSHSY, CDR2 SAAADI. Trimming took off 8 bases at V and 3 bases at J, with 10 bases between the two ends. The CDR3 is 12 residues long. CDR3 sequence: CASWDFKETQYF. The CDR3 region has the DNA TGCGCCAGCTGGGACTTCAAAGAGACCCAGTACTTC.

The V call is TRBV23-1, the J call TRBJ1-2, with no clear D. TRBV23-1 is designated an ORF whose function remains uncertain. This CDR3 contains 15 residues. Trimming removed 7 bases at V and 5 bases at J, with 20 bases between. As DNA, the CDR3 is TGCGCCAGCACCGACCGCCCGCTCTTTTGGTATGGCTACACCTTC. This codes for CASTDRPLFWYGYTF.

This chain joins TRBV19 and TRBJ1-2, with TRBD1 matching over 9 bases. CDR3 length equals 15 residues. V lost 6 bases, J lost 3 bases, and 8 bases stayed unmatched. Germline CDR1 LNHDA, CDR2 SQIVND (reference sequence). The CDR3 region has the DNA TGTGCCAGTAGCTCCCGGGGGGACAGGGACTATGGCTACACCTTC. Translating gives CASSSRGDRDYGYTF.

A single count supports this clone. The V and J genes are TRBV29-1 and TRBJ2-6; D is ambiguous. V was cut by 5 bases and J by 0 bases, with 2 bases left in between. The CDR3 has 12 residues. Germline V gives CDR1 SQVTM, CDR2 ANQGSEA. The CDR3 coding sequence is TGCAGCGTTAACTCTGGGGCCAACGTCCTGACTTTC. It translates to CSVNSGANVLTF.

As regards this clone: Other nucleotide sequences from this sample produce the same CDR3. This sequence joins TRBV11-3 and TRBJ1-3; 9 bases fit TRBD1. The junction had 2 bases not matched to a gene; V was cut back by 5 bases and J by 0 bases. The CDR3 loop spans 15 amino acids. Per the germline V gene, CDR1 is SGHNT and CDR2 is YENEEA. CDR3 nucleotide sequence: TGTGCCAGCAGCCTGGGACAGGGCTCTGGAAACACCATATATTTT. It translates to CASSLGQGSGNTIYF.

This chain links TRBV10-3 with TRBJ1-1; D gene unclear. V lost 1 base to trimming and J lost 4 bases, with 13 bases between them. This CDR3 spans 15 amino acids. Germline CDR1 ENHRY, CDR2 SYGVKD. The DNA of the CDR3 is TGTGCCATCAGTGAGTTTGGAGGTCGGGGCACTGAAGCTTTCTTT. Protein product: CAISEFGGRGTEAFF.

The rearrangement links TRBV6-7 to TRBJ2-1, with 9 bases lining up with TRBD2. TRBV6-7 carries the ORF label, with uncertain function. V lost 0 bases to trimming and J lost 4 bases; unmatched junction nucleotides: 10. CDR3 size: 18 residues. The CDR3 here is CASSYSNLFAGGYNEQFF. CDR3 DNA sequence: TGTGCCAGCAGTTACTCAAATCTTTTCGCGGGAGGGTACAATGAGCAGTTCTTC.

The chain recombines TRBV6-8 with TRBJ2-6, with unresolved D. Germline values: CDR1 MNHGY, CDR2 SAAAGT. V was pared by 4 bases and J by 6 bases, with 7 bases between. This CDR3 contains 13 residues. This CDR3 reads CASSSLEANVLTF. CDR3 coding DNA: TGTGCCAGCAGTTCCTTGGAGGCCAACGTCCTGACTTTC.

The CDR3 region is CASSLFGREGQDTQYF. The CDR3 region has the DNA TGTGCCAGCAGCTTATTCGGGCGGGAGGGCCAAGATACGCAGTATTTT. The chain carries TRBV7-1 and TRBJ2-3; 9 bases fit TRBD2. TRBV7-1 falls under the ORF class, with uncertain function. There are 16 residues in the CDR3. V trimming: 4 bases; J trimming: 5 bases; junction bases outside the gene matches: 10.

This clone ranks as medium-sized. The chain carries TRBV6-8 and TRBJ2-2; D perhaps matches TRBD2 (5 bases). Trimming left V 2 bases short and J 6 bases short, with 10 bases between. CDR1 is MNHGY, CDR2 SAAAGT, per germline. The CDR3 loop spans 14 amino acids. The chain's CDR3 is CASSYNGEPGELFF. The CDR3 bases are TGTGCCAGCAGTTACAATGGGGAGCCCGGGGAGCTGTTTTTT.